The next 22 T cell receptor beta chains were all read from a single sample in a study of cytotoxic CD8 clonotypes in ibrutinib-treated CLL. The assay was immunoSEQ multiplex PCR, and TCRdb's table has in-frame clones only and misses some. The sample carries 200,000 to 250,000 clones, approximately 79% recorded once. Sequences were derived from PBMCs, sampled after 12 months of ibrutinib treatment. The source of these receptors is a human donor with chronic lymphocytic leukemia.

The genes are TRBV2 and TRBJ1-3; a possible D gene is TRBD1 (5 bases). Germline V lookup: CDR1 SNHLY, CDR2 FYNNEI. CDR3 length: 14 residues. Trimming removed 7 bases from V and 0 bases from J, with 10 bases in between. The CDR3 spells CASIGGNSGNTIYF. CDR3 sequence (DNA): TGTGCCAGCATCGGGGGGAACTCTGGAAACACCATATATTTT.

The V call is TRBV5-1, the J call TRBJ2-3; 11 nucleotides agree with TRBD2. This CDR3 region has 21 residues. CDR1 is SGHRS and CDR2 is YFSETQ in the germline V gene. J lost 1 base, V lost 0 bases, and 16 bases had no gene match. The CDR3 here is CASSLGFWGPGTSGGTDTQYF. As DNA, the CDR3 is TGCGCCAGCAGCTTGGGCTTCTGGGGGCCCGGGACTAGCGGTGGCACAGATACGCAGTATTTT.

The CDR3 reads CASSSIPGQASTDTQYF. DNA for the CDR3: TGTGCCAGCAGCTCCATTCCGGGACAGGCAAGCACAGATACGCAGTATTTT. This chain uses TRBV11-1 with TRBJ2-3; 8 nucleotides agree with TRBD1. Germline assignment: CDR1 SGHAT and CDR2 FQDESV (reference sequence). J gave up 0 bases and V 4 bases, and 9 bases lay outside the gene matches. The CDR3 spans 17 residues.

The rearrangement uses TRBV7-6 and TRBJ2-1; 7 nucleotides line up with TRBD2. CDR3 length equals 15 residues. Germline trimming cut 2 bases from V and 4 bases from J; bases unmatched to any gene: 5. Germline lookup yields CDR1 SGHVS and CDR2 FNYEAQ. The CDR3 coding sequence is TGTGCCAGCAGCTTAACGACTAGCCTTTACAATGAGCAGTTCTTC. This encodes CASSLTTSLYNEQFF.

CDR3 sequence (DNA): TGTGCCAGCAGTGCGGGGACAGGGGTCGATGAGCAGTTCTTC. This codes for CASSAGTGVDEQFF. This sequence joins TRBV2 and TRBJ2-1, with 10 bases identical to TRBD1. The CDR3 totals 14 residues. CDR1 and CDR2 from the germline V gene are SNHLY and FYNNEI. With 4 bases clipped from V and 8 bases from J, the junction kept 5 bases outside the gene matches.

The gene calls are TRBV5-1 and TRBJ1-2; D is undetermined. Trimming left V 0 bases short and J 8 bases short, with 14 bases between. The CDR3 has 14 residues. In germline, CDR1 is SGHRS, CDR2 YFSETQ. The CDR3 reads CASSLDRPLQGYTF. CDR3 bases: TGCGCCAGCAGCTTGGATAGGCCCCTGCAAGGCTACACCTTC.

CDR3 region: CATSRDGGDNSEKLFF. CDR3 bases: TGTGCCACCAGCAGAGATGGCGGGGATAACTCCGAAAAACTGTTTTTT. The chain employs TRBV15 and TRBJ1-4; D not certain. Germline assignment: CDR1 LNHNV and CDR2 YYDKDF (reference sequence). This CDR3 region has 16 residues. Trimming left V 0 bases short and J 8 bases short, with 16 bases between.

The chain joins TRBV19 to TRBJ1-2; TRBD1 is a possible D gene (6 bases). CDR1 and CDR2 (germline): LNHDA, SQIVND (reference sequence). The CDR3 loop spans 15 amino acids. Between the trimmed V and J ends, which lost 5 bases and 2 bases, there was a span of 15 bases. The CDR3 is CASSLGGRSNYGYTF. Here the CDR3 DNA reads TGTGCCAGTAGTCTCGGGGGCAGGTCAAACTATGGCTACACCTTC.

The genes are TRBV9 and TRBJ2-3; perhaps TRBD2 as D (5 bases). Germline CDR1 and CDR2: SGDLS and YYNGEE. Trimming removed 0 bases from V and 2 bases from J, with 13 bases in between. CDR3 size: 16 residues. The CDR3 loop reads CASSVARLAVTDTQYF. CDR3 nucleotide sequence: TGTGCCAGCAGCGTAGCAAGGCTAGCAGTCACAGATACGCAGTATTTT.

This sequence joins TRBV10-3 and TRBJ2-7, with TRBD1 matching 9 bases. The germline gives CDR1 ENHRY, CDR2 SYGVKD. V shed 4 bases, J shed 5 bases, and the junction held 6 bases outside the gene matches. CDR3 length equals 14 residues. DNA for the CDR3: TGTGCCATCAGTGGGTCGGGGACAGGGAACGAGCAGTACTTC. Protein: CAISGSGTGNEQYF.

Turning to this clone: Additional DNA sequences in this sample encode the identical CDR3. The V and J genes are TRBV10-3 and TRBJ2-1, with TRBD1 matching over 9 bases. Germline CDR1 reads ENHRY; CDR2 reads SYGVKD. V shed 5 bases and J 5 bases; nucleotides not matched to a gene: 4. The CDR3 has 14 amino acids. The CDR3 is CAISNRGLNNEQFF. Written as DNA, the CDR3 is TGTGCCATCAGTAACAGGGGGCTGAACAATGAGCAGTTCTTC.

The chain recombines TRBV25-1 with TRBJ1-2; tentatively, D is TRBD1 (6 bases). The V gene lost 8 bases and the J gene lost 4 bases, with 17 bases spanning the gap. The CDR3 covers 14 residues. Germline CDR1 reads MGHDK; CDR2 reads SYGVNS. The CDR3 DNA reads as TGTGCCAGCGGAACTGGACAGAGCGTCTATGGCTACACCTTC. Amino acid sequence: CASGTGQSVYGYTF.

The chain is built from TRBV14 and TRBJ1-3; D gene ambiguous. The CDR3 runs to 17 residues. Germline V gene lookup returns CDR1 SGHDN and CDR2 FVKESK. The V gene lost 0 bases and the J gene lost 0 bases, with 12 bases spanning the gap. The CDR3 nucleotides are TGTGCCAGCAGCCAAGACGGCGGTCTCCTCTCTGGAAACACCATATATTTT. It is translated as CASSQDGGLLSGNTIYF. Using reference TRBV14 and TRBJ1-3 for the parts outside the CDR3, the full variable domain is EAGVTQFPSHSVIEKGQTVTLRCDPISGHDNLYWYRRVMGKEIKFLLHFVKESKQDESGMPNNRFLAERTGGTYSTLKVQPAELEDSGVYFCASSQDGGLLSGNTIYFGEGSWLTVV.

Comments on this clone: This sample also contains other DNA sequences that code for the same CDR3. The CDR3 reads CASSLAGDSNQPQHF. The CDR3 nucleotides read TGCGCCAGCAGCTTGGCCGGGGATTCCAATCAGCCCCAGCATTTT. The rearrangement joins TRBV5-1 to TRBJ1-5; D remains unclear. This CDR3 is built from 15 residues. Germline lookup yields CDR1 SGHRS and CDR2 YFSETQ. V was clipped by 0 bases and J by 3 bases, with 10 bases between them.

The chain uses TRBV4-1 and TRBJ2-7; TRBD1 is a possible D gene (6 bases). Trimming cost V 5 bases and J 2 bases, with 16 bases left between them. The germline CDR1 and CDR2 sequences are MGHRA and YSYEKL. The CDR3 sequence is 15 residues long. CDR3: CASSSFHQGPYEQYF. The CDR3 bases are TGCGCCAGCAGCTCCTTTCACCAGGGGCCCTACGAGCAGTACTTC.

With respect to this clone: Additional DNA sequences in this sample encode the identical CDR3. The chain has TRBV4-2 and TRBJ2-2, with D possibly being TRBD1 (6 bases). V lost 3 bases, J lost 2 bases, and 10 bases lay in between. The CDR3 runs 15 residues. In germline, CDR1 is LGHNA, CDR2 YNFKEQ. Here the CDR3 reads CASSQGAGNTGELFF. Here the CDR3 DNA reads TGTGCCAGCAGCCAGGGGGCGGGCAACACCGGGGAGCTGTTTTTT.

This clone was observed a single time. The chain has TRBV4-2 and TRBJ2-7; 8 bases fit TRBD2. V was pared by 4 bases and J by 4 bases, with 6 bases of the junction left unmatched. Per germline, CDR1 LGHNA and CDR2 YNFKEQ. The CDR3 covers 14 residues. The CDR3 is CASSPGGPAYEQYF. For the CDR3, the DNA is TGTGCCAGCAGCCCGGGAGGGCCAGCATACGAGCAGTACTTC.

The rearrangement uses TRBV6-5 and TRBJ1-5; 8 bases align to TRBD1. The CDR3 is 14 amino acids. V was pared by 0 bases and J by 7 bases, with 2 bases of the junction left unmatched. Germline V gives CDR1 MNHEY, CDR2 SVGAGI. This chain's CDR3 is CASSYSGQAQPQHF. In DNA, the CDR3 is TGTGCCAGCAGTTACTCGGGACAGGCGCAGCCCCAGCATTTT.

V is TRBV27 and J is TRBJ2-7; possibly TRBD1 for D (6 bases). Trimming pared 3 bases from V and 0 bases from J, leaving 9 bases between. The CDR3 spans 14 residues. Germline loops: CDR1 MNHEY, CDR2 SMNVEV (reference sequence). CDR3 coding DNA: TGTGCCAGCAGTTTTAAGGGGGACTCCTACGAGCAGTACTTC. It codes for CASSFKGDSYEQYF.

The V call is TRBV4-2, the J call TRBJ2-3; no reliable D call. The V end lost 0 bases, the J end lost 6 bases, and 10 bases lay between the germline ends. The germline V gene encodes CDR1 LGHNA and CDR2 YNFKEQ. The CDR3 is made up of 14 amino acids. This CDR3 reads CASSQDSKSDTQYF. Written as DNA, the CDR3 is TGTGCCAGCAGCCAAGATAGTAAGTCCGATACGCAGTATTTT.

For the CDR3, the DNA is TGTGCCAGCGCTCGGACAGGGGACACTGAAGCTTTCTTT. Protein product: CASARTGDTEAFF. The chain uses TRBV6-1 and TRBJ1-1, with TRBD1 identical over 9 bases. Losses at the gene ends were 8 bases for V and 3 bases for J; bases not matched to a gene: 4. The germline CDR1 and CDR2 sequences are MNHNS and SASEGT. The CDR3 length is 13 residues.

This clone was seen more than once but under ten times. The DNA for the CDR3 is TGCGCCAGCAGTGAGTCGAGTGAGCAGTTCTTC. Encoded protein: CASSESSEQFF. V and J are TRBV10-2 and TRBJ2-1; D unclear. Per germline, CDR1 WSHSY and CDR2 SAAADI. The CDR3 totals 11 residues. The V end lost 0 bases, the J end lost 9 bases, and 3 bases lay between the germline ends.